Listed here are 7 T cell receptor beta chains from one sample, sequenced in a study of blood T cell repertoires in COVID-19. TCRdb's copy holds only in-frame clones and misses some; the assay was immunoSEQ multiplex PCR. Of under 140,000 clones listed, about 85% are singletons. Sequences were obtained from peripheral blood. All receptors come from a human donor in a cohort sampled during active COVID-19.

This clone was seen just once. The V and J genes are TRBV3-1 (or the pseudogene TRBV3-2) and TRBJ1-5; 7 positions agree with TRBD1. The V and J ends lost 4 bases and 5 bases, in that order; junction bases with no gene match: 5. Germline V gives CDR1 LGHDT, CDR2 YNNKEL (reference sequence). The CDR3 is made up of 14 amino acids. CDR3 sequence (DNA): TGTGCCAGCAGCCGGGACAGCACCCATCAGCCCCAGCATTTT. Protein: CASSRDSTHQPQHF.

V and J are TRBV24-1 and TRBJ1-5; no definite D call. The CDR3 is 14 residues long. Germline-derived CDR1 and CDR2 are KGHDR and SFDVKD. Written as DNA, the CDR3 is TGTGCAGCCTCAGGAGGAGGGAGCAATCAGCCCCAGCATTTT. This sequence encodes CAASGGGSNQPQHF.

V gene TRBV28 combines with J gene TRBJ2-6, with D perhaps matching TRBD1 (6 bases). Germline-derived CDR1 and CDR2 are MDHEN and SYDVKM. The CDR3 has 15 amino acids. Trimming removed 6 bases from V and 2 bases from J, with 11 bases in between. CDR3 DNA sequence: TGTGCCAGCAGAAGCAGGGGAGCTGGGGCCAACGTCCTGACTTTC. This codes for CASRSRGAGANVLTF.

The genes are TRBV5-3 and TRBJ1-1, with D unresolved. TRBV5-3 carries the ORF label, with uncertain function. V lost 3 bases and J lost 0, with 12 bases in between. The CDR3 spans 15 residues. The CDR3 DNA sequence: TGTGCCAGAAGCTCCCCACGGGAAATGAACACTGAAGCTTTCTTT. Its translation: CARSSPREMNTEAFF.

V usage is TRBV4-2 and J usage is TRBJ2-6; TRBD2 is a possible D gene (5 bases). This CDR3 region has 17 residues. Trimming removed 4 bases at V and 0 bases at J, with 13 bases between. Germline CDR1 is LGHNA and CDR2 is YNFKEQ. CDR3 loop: CASSLQAAISGANVLTF. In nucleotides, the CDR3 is TGTGCCAGCAGCCTCCAAGCGGCCATCTCTGGGGCCAACGTCCTGACTTTC.

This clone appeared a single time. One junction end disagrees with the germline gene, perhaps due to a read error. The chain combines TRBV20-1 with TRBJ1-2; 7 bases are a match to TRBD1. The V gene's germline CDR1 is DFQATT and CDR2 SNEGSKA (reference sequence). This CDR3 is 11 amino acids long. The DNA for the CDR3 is TGTGGAGGGGCAGGGGGCTATGGCTACACCTTC. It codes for CGGAGGYGYTF.

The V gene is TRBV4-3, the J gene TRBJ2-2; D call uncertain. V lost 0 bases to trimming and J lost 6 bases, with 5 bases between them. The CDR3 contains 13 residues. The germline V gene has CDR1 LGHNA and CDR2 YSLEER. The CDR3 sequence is CASSQDTAGELFF. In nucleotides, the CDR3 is TGCGCCAGCAGCCAAGATACAGCCGGGGAGCTGTTTTTT.